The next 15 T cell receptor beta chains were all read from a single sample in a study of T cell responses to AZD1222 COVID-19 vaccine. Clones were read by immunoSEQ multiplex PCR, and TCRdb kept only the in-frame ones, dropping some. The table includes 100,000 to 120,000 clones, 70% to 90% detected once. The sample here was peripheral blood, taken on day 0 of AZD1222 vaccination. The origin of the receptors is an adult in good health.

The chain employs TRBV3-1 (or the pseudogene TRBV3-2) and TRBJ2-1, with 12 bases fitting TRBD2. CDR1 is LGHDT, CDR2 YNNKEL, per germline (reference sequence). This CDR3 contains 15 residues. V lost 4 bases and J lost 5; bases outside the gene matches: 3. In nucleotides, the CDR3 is TGTGCCAGCAGCCGACTAGCGGGAGCGAACAATGAGCAGTTCTTC. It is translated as CASSRLAGANNEQFF.

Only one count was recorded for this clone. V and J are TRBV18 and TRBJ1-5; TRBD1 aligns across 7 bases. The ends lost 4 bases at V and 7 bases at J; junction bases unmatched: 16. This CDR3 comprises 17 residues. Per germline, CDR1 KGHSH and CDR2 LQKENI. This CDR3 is CASSLVRAGGEGQPQHF. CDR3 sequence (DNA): TGTGCCAGCTCACTTGTCCGCGCAGGGGGAGAAGGACAGCCCCAGCATTTT.

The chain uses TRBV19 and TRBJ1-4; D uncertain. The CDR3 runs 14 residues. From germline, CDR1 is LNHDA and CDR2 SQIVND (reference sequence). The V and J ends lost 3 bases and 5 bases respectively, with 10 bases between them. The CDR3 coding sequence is TGTGCCAGTAGTATCTCGAGCAGCAATGAAAAACTGTTTTTT. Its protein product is CASSISSSNEKLFF.

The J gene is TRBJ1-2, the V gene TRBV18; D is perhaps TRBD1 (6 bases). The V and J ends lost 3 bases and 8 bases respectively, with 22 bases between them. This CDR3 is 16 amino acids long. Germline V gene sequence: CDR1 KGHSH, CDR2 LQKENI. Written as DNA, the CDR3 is TGTGCCAGCTCACCCCTTCGTGGGCAGGGGAATTACGGCTACACCTTC. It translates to CASSPLRGQGNYGYTF.

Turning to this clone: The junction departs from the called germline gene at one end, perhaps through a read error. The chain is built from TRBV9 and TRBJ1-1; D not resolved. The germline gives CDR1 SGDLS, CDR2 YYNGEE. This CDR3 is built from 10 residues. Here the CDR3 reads CASSVSGCDF. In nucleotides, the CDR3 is TGTGCCAGCAGCGTTTCCGGGTGCGACTTT.

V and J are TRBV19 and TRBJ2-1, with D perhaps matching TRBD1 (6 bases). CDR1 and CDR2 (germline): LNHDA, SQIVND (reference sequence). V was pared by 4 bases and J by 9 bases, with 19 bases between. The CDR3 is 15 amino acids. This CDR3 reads CASSRQAGARGEQFF. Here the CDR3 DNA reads TGTGCCAGTAGTAGACAGGCCGGAGCGAGGGGTGAGCAGTTCTTC.

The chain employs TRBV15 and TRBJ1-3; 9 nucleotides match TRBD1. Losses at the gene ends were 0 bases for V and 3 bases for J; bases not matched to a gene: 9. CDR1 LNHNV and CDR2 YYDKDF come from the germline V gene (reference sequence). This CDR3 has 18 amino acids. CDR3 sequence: CATSRDPGQGLVGNTIYF. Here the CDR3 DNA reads TGTGCCACCAGCAGAGACCCGGGACAGGGTTTGGTTGGAAACACCATATATTTT.

The CDR3 sequence is CASSLSSSGSGNEQFF. The CDR3 DNA is TGTGCCAGCAGCTTATCAAGTAGCGGGAGCGGCAATGAGCAGTTCTTC. J is TRBJ2-1 and V is TRBV11-2; TRBD2 matches 9 bases. The length of the CDR3 is 16 residues. CDR1 SGHAT and CDR2 FQNNGV come from the germline V gene. The trim removed 2 bases at V and 6 bases at J, leaving 8 bases unmatched.

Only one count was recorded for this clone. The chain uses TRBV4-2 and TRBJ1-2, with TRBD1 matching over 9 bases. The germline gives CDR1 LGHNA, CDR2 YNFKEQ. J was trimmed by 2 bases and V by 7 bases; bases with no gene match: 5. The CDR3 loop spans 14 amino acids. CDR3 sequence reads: CASTPGTGNYGYTF. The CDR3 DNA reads TGTGCCAGCACCCCCGGGACAGGGAACTATGGCTACACCTTC.

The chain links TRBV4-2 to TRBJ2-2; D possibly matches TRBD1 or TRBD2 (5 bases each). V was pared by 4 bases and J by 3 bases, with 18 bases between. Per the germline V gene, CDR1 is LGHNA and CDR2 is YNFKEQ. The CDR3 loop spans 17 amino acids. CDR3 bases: TGTGCCAGCAGCCCCCAGGGCGGGCCTTTATACACCGGGGAGCTGTTTTTT. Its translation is CASSPQGGPLYTGELFF.

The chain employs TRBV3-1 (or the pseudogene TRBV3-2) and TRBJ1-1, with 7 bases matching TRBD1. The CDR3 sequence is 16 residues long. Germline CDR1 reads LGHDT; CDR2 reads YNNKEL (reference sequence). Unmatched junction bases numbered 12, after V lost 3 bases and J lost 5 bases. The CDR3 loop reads CASSHRLGQVGTEAFF. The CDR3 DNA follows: TGTGCCAGCAGCCACCGACTCGGACAGGTTGGAACTGAAGCTTTCTTT.

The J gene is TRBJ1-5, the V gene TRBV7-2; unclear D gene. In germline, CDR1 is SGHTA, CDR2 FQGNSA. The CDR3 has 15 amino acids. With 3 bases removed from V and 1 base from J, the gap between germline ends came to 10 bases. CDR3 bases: TGTGCCAGCAGCTTGACGGGGAACAGCAATCAGCCCCAGCATTTT. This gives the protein CASSLTGNSNQPQHF. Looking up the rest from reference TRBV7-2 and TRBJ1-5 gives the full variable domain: GAGVSQSPSNKVTEKGKDVELRCDPISGHTALYWYRQSLGQGLEFLIYFQGNSAPDKSGLPSDRFSAERTGGSVSTLTIQRTQQEDSAVYLCASSLTGNSNQPQHFGDGTRLSIL.

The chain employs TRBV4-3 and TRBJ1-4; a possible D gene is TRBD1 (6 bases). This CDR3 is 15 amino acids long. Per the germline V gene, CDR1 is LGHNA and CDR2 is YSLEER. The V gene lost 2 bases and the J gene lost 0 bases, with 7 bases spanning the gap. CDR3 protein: CASSQHRATNEKLFF. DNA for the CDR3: TGCGCCAGCAGCCAACACAGGGCAACTAATGAAAAACTGTTTTTT.

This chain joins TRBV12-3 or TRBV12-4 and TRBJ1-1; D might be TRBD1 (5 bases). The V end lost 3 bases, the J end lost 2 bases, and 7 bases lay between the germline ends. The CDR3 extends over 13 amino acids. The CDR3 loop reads CASSLTVNTEAFF. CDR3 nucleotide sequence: TGTGCCAGCAGTTTGACAGTCAACACTGAAGCTTTCTTT.

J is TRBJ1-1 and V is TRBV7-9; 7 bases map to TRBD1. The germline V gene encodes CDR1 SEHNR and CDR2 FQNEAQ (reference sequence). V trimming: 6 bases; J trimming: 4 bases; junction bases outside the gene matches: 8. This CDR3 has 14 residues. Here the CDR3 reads CASRPQGDGTEAFF. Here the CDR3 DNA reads TGTGCCAGCAGACCCCAGGGGGATGGCACTGAAGCTTTCTTT. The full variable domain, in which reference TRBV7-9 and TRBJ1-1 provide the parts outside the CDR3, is DTGVSQNPRHKITKRGQNVTFRCDPISEHNRLYWYRQTLGQGPEFLTYFQNEAQLEKSRLLSDRFSAERPKGSFSTLEIQRTEQGDSAMYLCASRPQGDGTEAFFGQGTRLTVV.